The present T cell receptor beta chain was sequenced within a study of T cell repertoires in ileal Crohn's disease. The wider study: All patients had surgery for stricturing (roughly 61%) or penetrating (around 39%) disease. Each sample's TCRB immunosequencing used five hundred nanograms of biopsy DNA. The M0 sample came from the inflamed ileal portion of the resected specimen. About half received postoperative treatment, under 14 with thiopurines and about 20 anti-TNF.

TCRdb keeps only in-frame clones here, not all; method: immunoSEQ multiplex PCR. Of about 5,300 clones in the sample, about four fifths were seen once. Time point denoted: inflamed ileum from the surgical specimen. CDR1 and CDR2 (germline): MNHEY, SVGAGI. V lost 4 bases, J lost 2 bases, and 3 bases stayed unmatched. CDR3 length: 15 amino acids. Sample: ileal tissue. The source is an adult with Crohn's disease. The V call is TRBV6-5, the J call TRBJ2-3, with 10 bases that match TRBD2. The CDR3 nucleotides are TGTGCCAGCAGTTGGACTAGCGGCCACACAGATACGCAGTATTTT. It specifies CASSWTSGHTDTQYF.